The 24 T cell receptor beta chains in this list originate from one sample, sequenced in a study of shared clonotypes between healthy human individuals. This table comes from immunoSEQ multiplex PCR, and its TCRdb copy is limited to in-frame clones, with some not included. The top ten hold more than 0.1% of the sample, which has 2 million to 2.5 million clones, 85% to 95% seen once. Material: naive CD4+ T cells sorted from blood. Sample subset: CD45RA+ positively selected. These receptors were taken from a young man in good health.

The chain uses TRBV5-1 and TRBJ2-2, with TRBD2 matching over 16 bases. CDR3 length: 20 residues. Germline V lookup: CDR1 SGHRS, CDR2 YFSETQ. V lost 3 bases, J lost 4 bases, and 12 bases stayed unmatched. The DNA for the CDR3 is TGCGCCAGCAGCTCCGGGACTAGCGGGAGGGCCAGTTTAGGCACCGGGGAGCTGTTTTTT. Its protein product is CASSSGTSGRASLGTGELFF.

DNA for the CDR3: TGTGCCAGCACTGGACAGGCACCCTACGAGCAGTACTTC. It specifies CASTGQAPYEQYF. The chain recombines TRBV28 with TRBJ2-7, with 7 bases aligning to TRBD1. Germline CDR1 is MDHEN and CDR2 is SYDVKM. With V trimmed by 7 bases and J by 2 bases, 5 bases remained unmatched. The CDR3 has 13 residues.

This rearrangement joins TRBV2 to TRBJ2-7; D perhaps matches TRBD1 (6 bases). The CDR3 runs 15 residues. V lost 4 bases, J lost 5 bases, and 18 bases lay in between. From germline, CDR1 is SNHLY and CDR2 FYNNEI. The CDR3 is CASSGRQVMGNEQYF. The DNA for the CDR3 is TGTGCCAGCAGTGGGAGACAGGTGATGGGCAACGAGCAGTACTTC.

The chain recombines TRBV18 with TRBJ2-2; 7 nucleotides line up with TRBD1. The CDR3 is made up of 15 amino acids. CDR1 KGHSH and CDR2 LQKENI come from the germline V gene. V shed 4 bases, J shed 3 bases, and the junction held 5 bases outside the gene matches. Here the CDR3 reads CASSLNTGDTGELFF. CDR3 bases: TGTGCCAGCTCACTCAACACAGGGGACACCGGGGAGCTGTTTTTT.

The chain recombines TRBV11-2 with TRBJ1-1, with D tentatively TRBD1 (5 bases). Looked up from germline, CDR1 is SGHAT and CDR2 is FQNNGV. The V gene lost 4 bases and the J gene lost 0 bases, with 9 bases spanning the gap. The CDR3 spans 14 residues. CDR3: CASSSQVLNTEAFF. The CDR3 DNA reads as TGTGCCAGCAGCTCACAGGTTTTGAACACTGAAGCTTTCTTT.

The rearrangement joins TRBV5-4 to TRBJ1-4; D perhaps matches TRBD1 (5 bases). This CDR3 region has 14 residues. From germline, CDR1 is SGHNT and CDR2 YYREEE (reference sequence). V was cut by 4 bases and J by 7 bases, with 14 bases left in between. For the CDR3, the DNA is TGTGCCAGCAGCCCAGGGCCCGGGAGTGAAAAACTGTTTTTT. Its translation: CASSPGPGSEKLFF.

Concerning this clone: Different DNA sequences within this sample yield the same CDR3. The rearrangement joins TRBV19 to TRBJ2-5; TRBD2 aligns across 7 bases. CDR3 length equals 15 residues. V was pared by 1 base and J by 5 bases, with 7 bases of the junction left unmatched. CDR1 is LNHDA, CDR2 SQIVND, per germline (reference sequence). The CDR3: CASSIGTSGRETQYF. The CDR3 DNA sequence: TGTGCCAGTAGTATAGGGACTAGTGGGAGGGAGACCCAGTACTTC.

This chain uses TRBV10-3 with TRBJ1-1, with D hard to call. Per the germline V gene, CDR1 is ENHRY and CDR2 is SYGVKD. This CDR3 is built from 13 residues. V dropped 10 bases and J dropped 0 bases, with 12 bases sitting between them. In DNA, the CDR3 is TGTGCCACCGAGGGCCCGATGAACACTGAAGCTTTCTTT. Translating it yields CATEGPMNTEAFF.

The chain is built from TRBV30 and TRBJ2-4; D is unresolved. Germline V gene sequence: CDR1 GTSNPN, CDR2 SVGIG (reference sequence). The CDR3 spans 12 residues. V was clipped by 0 bases and J by 13 bases, with 13 bases between them. CDR3 residues: CAWSVGRSAQYF. In nucleotides, the CDR3 is TGTGCCTGGAGTGTAGGACGAAGCGCGCAGTACTTC. The full variable domain, completed using reference TRBV30 and TRBJ2-4, is SQTIHQWPATLVQPVGSPLSLECTVEGTSNPNLYWYRQAAGRGLQLLFYSVGIGQISSEVPQNLSASRPQDRQFILSSKKLLLSDSGFYLCAWSVGRSAQYFGAGTRLSVL.

V and J are TRBV30 and TRBJ2-7; D possibly corresponds to TRBD1 (6 bases). Germline V gene data show CDR1 as GTSNPN and CDR2 as SVGIG (reference sequence). The CDR3 consists of 15 residues. Trimming removed 1 base at V and 6 bases at J, with 19 bases between. CDR3 bases: TGTGCCTGGAGTGCCCGGGCAGGGCCCAGGGGCGAGCAGTACTTC. This sequence encodes CAWSARAGPRGEQYF.

V is TRBV30 and J is TRBJ1-1; TRBD1 matches at 9 bases. The V gene end was trimmed by 3 bases and the J gene end by 5 bases; junction bases not matched to a gene: 10. This CDR3 comprises 15 residues. CDR1 is GTSNPN and CDR2 is SVGIG in the germline V gene (reference sequence). The CDR3 DNA is TGTGCCTGGAGGACAGGGGGAGGGACAGTAACTGAAGCTTTCTTT. It yields the protein CAWRTGGGTVTEAFF.

This chain links TRBV7-9 with TRBJ2-3; 9 nucleotides agree with TRBD2. The V gene end was trimmed by 3 bases and the J gene end by 3 bases; junction bases not matched to a gene: 4. The germline CDR1 and CDR2 sequences are SEHNR and FQNEAQ (reference sequence). The CDR3 extends over 15 amino acids. The CDR3 loop is CASSFIAGVTDTQYF. The CDR3 bases are TGTGCCAGCAGCTTCATAGCGGGAGTTACAGATACGCAGTATTTT.

The chain carries TRBV30 and TRBJ2-2, with D uncertain. This CDR3 has 14 residues. In germline, CDR1 is GTSNPN, CDR2 SVGIG (reference sequence). V dropped 3 bases and J dropped 5 bases, with 13 bases sitting between them. The CDR3 spells CAWRGTARTGELFF. In DNA, the CDR3 is TGTGCCTGGAGGGGTACTGCCCGGACCGGGGAGCTGTTTTTT.

In nucleotides, the CDR3 is TGTGCCAGCAGTAACAGGGGGCTGAACACTGAAGCTTTCTTT. Its translation is CASSNRGLNTEAFF. The chain is built from TRBV6-1 and TRBJ1-1; 9 positions agree with TRBD1. The germline V gene encodes CDR1 MNHNS and CDR2 SASEGT. The CDR3 totals 14 residues. V gave up 5 bases and J gave up 0 bases; unmatched junction bases: 1.

This clone was counted a single time. The V and J genes are TRBV5-1 and TRBJ2-4; 7 nucleotides match TRBD2. Germline V gene sequence: CDR1 SGHRS, CDR2 YFSETQ. Losses at the gene ends were 6 bases for V and 2 bases for J; bases not matched to a gene: 2. The CDR3 contains 13 residues. In DNA form, the CDR3 reads TGCGCCAGCAACGGGACTACCAAAAACATTCAGTACTTC. Translating gives CASNGTTKNIQYF.

CDR3 sequence (DNA): TGTGCCAGCAGCGTTAACCGGGACAGGGGGCGCAGGGAGCAGTACTTC. This encodes CASSVNRDRGRREQYF. The chain is built from TRBV7-9 and TRBJ2-7; 12 nucleotides line up with TRBD1. J was trimmed by 7 bases and V by 5 bases; bases with no gene match: 12. From germline, CDR1 is SEHNR and CDR2 FQNEAQ (reference sequence). The CDR3 totals 16 residues.

The chain employs TRBV4-3 and TRBJ2-3, with 7 nucleotides matching TRBD2. The CDR3 has 15 residues. The V gene's germline CDR1 is LGHNA and CDR2 YSLEER. Trimming removed 2 bases from V and 3 bases from J; junction bases left unmatched: 5. This CDR3 is CASSQNGGSTDTQYF. Here the CDR3 DNA reads TGCGCCAGCAGCCAAAACGGCGGGAGTACAGATACGCAGTATTTT.

This clone was counted once. This chain links TRBV18 with TRBJ2-7; TRBD1 agrees at 8 bases. The CDR3 has 15 residues. Germline assignment: CDR1 KGHSH and CDR2 LQKENI. The V and J ends lost 0 bases and 3 bases, in that order; junction bases with no gene match: 4. The CDR3 spells CASSPPTGQGYEQYF. DNA of the CDR3: TGTGCCAGCTCACCACCGACTGGACAGGGCTACGAGCAGTACTTC.

The genes are TRBV11-3 and TRBJ1-3; D gene ambiguous. Trimming shortened V by 3 bases and J by 4 bases, and 7 bases separated the two germline ends. CDR1 and CDR2 (germline): SGHNT, YENEEA. This CDR3 region has 13 residues. The DNA of the CDR3 is TGTGCCAGCAGCTTTGGCGGCGGAAACACCATATATTTT. Amino acids: CASSFGGGNTIYF.

This clone was detected once. The rearrangement joins TRBV7-2 to TRBJ1-6; 8 bases are shared with TRBD1. Per germline, CDR1 SGHTA and CDR2 FQGNSA. Trimming took 6 bases from V and 8 from J; bases not matched to a gene: 6. The CDR3 is made up of 14 amino acids. In DNA, the CDR3 is TGTGCCAGCAGTCTTGGACAGGGTCATTCACCCCTCCACTTT. Protein product: CASSLGQGHSPLHF.

The chain carries TRBV5-8 and TRBJ2-7; D is ambiguous. This CDR3 is 14 amino acids long. The germline V gene has CDR1 SGHTS and CDR2 YDEGEE. Between the trimmed V and J ends, which lost 6 bases and 5 bases, there was a span of 18 bases. CDR3 coding DNA: TGTGCCAGCACAATAAGTTGGAATGCAGACGAGCAGTACTTC. It translates to CASTISWNADEQYF.

The chain has TRBV11-1 and TRBJ1-2; D uncertain. V shed 5 bases and J shed 3 bases, with 13 bases lying between them. The CDR3 runs to 14 residues. Germline CDR1 reads SGHAT; CDR2 reads FQDESV (reference sequence). CDR3: CASSPQGTDYGYTF. CDR3 DNA sequence: TGTGCCAGCAGCCCCCAAGGCACAGACTATGGCTACACCTTC.

The V call is TRBV10-3, the J call TRBJ2-1; 14 bases map to TRBD2. This CDR3 is built from 18 residues. V was pared by 0 bases and J by 6 bases, with 7 bases of the junction left unmatched. Per the germline V gene, CDR1 is ENHRY and CDR2 is SYGVKD. CDR3 sequence reads: CAISESGLAGGFGNEQFF. The CDR3 coding sequence is TGTGCCATCAGTGAGTCCGGACTAGCGGGAGGATTCGGCAATGAGCAGTTCTTC.

DNA for the CDR3: TGCAGCGTCACCGGACAGGGGGACACTGAAGCTTTCTTT. Amino acid sequence: CSVTGQGDTEAFF. The chain carries TRBV29-1 and TRBJ1-1; 10 bases are shared with TRBD1. The ends lost 6 bases at V and 3 bases at J; junction bases unmatched: 4. This CDR3 has 13 residues. CDR1 and CDR2 from the germline V gene are SQVTM and ANQGSEA.